Sequencing of this TCR beta chain was carried out in a study of T cell responses to AZD1222 COVID-19 vaccine. As for this clone: Antigen: not known.

Clones were read by immunoSEQ multiplex PCR, and TCRdb kept only the in-frame ones, dropping some. Among 120,000 or so clones, 80% to 90% were seen once, and the ten largest hold around 3.3%. Study-wide findings and caveats: Dominant CD4 TCR responses targeted spike regions 160-218 and 743-854.

The sequence derives from an adult in good health. Sequenced here: peripheral blood, sampled on day 0 of AZD1222 vaccination.

Here the CDR3 reads CASARGANEKLFF. The CDR3 DNA is TGTGCCAGCGCCAGGGGGGCTAATGAAAAACTGTTTTTT. The rearrangement uses TRBV7-9 and TRBJ1-4; 7 bases line up with TRBD1. The germline CDR1 and CDR2 sequences are SEHNR and FQNEAQ (reference sequence). The CDR3 is 13 residues long. V dropped 8 bases and J dropped 3; count of bases not matched to a gene: 3.